The T cell receptor beta chain under discussion was sequenced for a study of cytomegalovirus exposure and HLA in healthy donors (TCRdb year 2017). Context from the whole study: An earlier analysis of several hundred of the donors reported approximately 300 Gb of sequence data and some 110 million unique TCR beta sequences obtained from around 190 million T cells. Roughly 300 gigabases of sequencing data and around 85 million unique TCR sequences made up an early release that covered fewer than 650 HLA-typed donors. Among the approximately 420 genotyped donors, around 81% belonged to the genetic ancestry cluster associated with self-reported Caucasian donors. The aim of the study was to test whether cataloging public T cell receptors could identify signatures of past pathogen exposure. The T cell repertoires of under 700 subjects were profiled by immunosequencing and related to cytomegalovirus serostatus. Besides the first cohort of about 730 subjects, a separate validation cohort made up of 95 to 150 different subjects was used. To predict cytomegalovirus infection status, the study brought together high-throughput TCR immunosequencing, statistical association of individual TCRs with disease status, and machine learning. A later analysis re-analyzed previously published TCR beta repertoires from 666 donors and added high-resolution HLA genotyping to study TCR occurrence patterns. The later analysis used no new phenotypic data to find candidate immune exposures, relying instead on TCR beta sequences and their occurrence across donors. In an earlier analysis of roughly 540 of the donors, high-throughput TCR beta sequencing was used to judge whether each TCR beta V gene segment behaved as functional or pseudogenic. Alongside the repertoire data, information on donor age, sex, ethnicity and CMV serostatus was compiled. Genome-wide SNP genotypes for about 65% of the 666 donors were used in a later genetic analysis, which treated that subset as a discovery cohort. All discovery cohort repertoires had been generated using a single sequencing platform. Class I and class II HLA loci were covered by the typing at four-digit resolution. Typing coverage varied by locus: roughly 629-630 donors for A, B, C, DRB1 and DQB1; around 560 for DQA1; 600 to 610 for DPA1; around 450 for DPB1. A few DR-DQ haplotypes were treated as single units for association and clustering because of strong linkage in the cohort. Among around 400 genotyped donors of the cohort, an average of around 240,000 unique TCR beta nucleotide sequences was sequenced per donor, of which roughly 18% were non-productive. General study outcomes and caveats: According to a later analysis, parvovirus B19, influenza, CMV and Epstein-Barr virus appeared linked to several top co-occurrence clusters. Some IMGT-functional V segments, including TRBV6-2 and TRBV6-3, could not be distinguished by the 87-base-pair reads and were therefore excluded. Because HLA typing was missing for some donors at each locus, association tests included only the typed subset. In a later analysis, TCR association rates were found to vary across HLA loci, with the most associated TCRs seen for DRB1 alleles and the fewest for HLA-C alleles. In both the original and validation cohorts, the classifier was reported to diagnose cytomegalovirus status with high specificity and sensitivity. Sequencing depth was assumed to be roughly uniform across donors in the presence/absence analyses, though that assumption may not hold. According to a later genetic analysis, donors in an Asian-associated ancestry cluster had fewer N-insertions in productive TCRs than the roughly 660-donor mean. Strong co-occurrence of HLA alleles, especially DR and DQ, made assigning TCR associations to individual alleles difficult. The authors suggested that the approach could potentially be generalized to other disease states and immunological phenotypes. In a later analysis, HLA-associated TCR beta chains were found to be more clonally expanded and to have lower generation probabilities than equally common non-associated chains. In a later analysis, most CMV-associated TCR beta chains were found to appear HLA-restricted, with HLA associations seemingly driven largely by CMV exposure. In vitro tests confirmed that three of the cytomegalovirus-associated TCR beta chains recognize cytomegalovirus antigens. The earlier analysis of about 600 of the donors excluded seventeen rarely observed V segments, including chromosome 9 orphons, because counts were too low. Immune exposure information for the cohort was limited to CMV serostatus. Linkage disequilibrium might explain the correlated functional status among segregating V segments, but an unknown experimental factor could not be ruled out. The study gave a list of under 200 TCR beta chains associated with cytomegalovirus. A group of highly shared sequence variants was considered likely to be a technical artifact of the sequencing pipeline. An association between a missense DCLRE1C variant and V-gene and J-gene trimming of TCR beta chains was found in a later genetic analysis and replicated in an independent cohort. A further reported finding was that TCR beta sequences accurately predicted the HLA-A and HLA-B alleles for most subjects in the first cohort. An earlier analysis of approximately 600 of the donors showed that most TCR beta V segments appeared in productive rearrangements either about 87% or about 30% of the time, which broadly matched IMGT annotations. While some public TCRs were present in many individuals, most TCR sequences turned up only very rarely across donors. Specific HLA alleles were associated with more than 15,000 TCR beta sequences at a false discovery rate of 0.05 in a later analysis. Only TCR beta chains were sequenced in this cohort, and the absence of alpha or paired-chain data limited detectable features.

Of note for this clone: The antigen this receptor binds is unknown. The record has no base qualities; no much larger clone is one base away.

For CDR1 and CDR2, the germline V gene (reference sequence) lists LNHDA and SQIVND. V sheds 0 bases and J sheds 0 bases, leaving 14 bases between their ends. There are 17 amino acids in the CDR3, from cysteine to phenylalanine inclusive. CDR3 DNA is the only sequence kept; it has 51 bases, read in frame from the first base. Receptor libraries were prepared by the immunoSEQ multiplex PCR assay. For the multiplex PCR, a mixture combining 60 forward primers for TCR Vbeta segments and 13 reverse primers for TCR Jbeta segments was used. Amplification of the CDR3 region of rearranged TCR beta genes was performed with a multiplex PCR assay on genomic DNA. The amplified TCR beta libraries were sequenced on the Illumina HiSeq System as 87-base-pair reads. Regarding the original processing steps: A later analysis counted approximately 76 million unique TCR beta chains across the roughly 700 repertoires, and some 11 million of these chains were shared by at least two donors. Raw reads were error-corrected and collapsed into unique sequences by a nearest-neighbor algorithm in which closely related sequences were merged to remove PCR and sequencing errors. CDR3 sequences were aligned to IMGT reference sequences to assign V, D and J gene segments. For a sequence to be retained, a match of at least six nucleotides to both a V gene segment and a J gene segment was required. A rearrangement counted as productive if the CDR3 had no stop codons and remained in frame with V and J, and every other rearrangement counted as non-productive. Following IMGT convention, CDR3 was defined as the stretch from the second conserved V-encoded cysteine to the conserved J-encoded phenylalanine. Sequences without an unambiguous match to a single V gene segment were excluded from the earlier analysis of about 640 of the donors. In an earlier analysis of 587 of the donors, V segments were called functional above 56.7% productive rearrangements and were called segregating when the between-donor standard deviation exceeded 5%. A statistical classification framework was developed to diagnose cytomegalovirus status using the catalog of TCR beta chain sequences. V and J gene assignment, in a later analysis, came from comparing TCR nucleotide sequences with IMGT/GENE-DB human TR gene sequences. The TCRdist pipeline was used in a later analysis to assign CDR3 sequences and most-parsimonious VDJ recombination scenarios. In a later analysis, every TCR beta chain was defined by the combination of its CDR3 amino acid sequence and its V-gene family, and reads without a unique V-gene family were dropped. To address suspected cross-contamination and a sequencing artifact, a later analysis removed approximately 600 highly shared, low-generation-probability nucleotide sequences. For each public chain, a later analysis derived a clonal expansion index from normalized ranks of inferred template counts within each repertoire. A later analysis computed generation probabilities with a VDJ recombination model fitted to out-of-frame rearrangements, and checked the results against IGoR. Hypergeometric tests were used in a later analysis to score TCR-TCR, TCR-HLA and TCR-CMV co-occurrence, with a repertoire-size bias correction applied to the TCR pairs. To estimate false discovery rates, a later analysis permuted the HLA or CMV assignments 20 times. In a later analysis, co-occurring TCRs were grouped with DBSCAN, and TCRdist sequence similarity was added when clustering was performed within HLA-allele-positive subsets. Repertoires with fewer than 30,000 or more than 120,000 public chains, plus five repertoires with anomalous nucleotide sharing, were excluded from co-occurrence clustering. Entries here come from immuneACCESS through TCRdb and include only in-frame sequences with V and J called. Some clones fail to appear in such tables; in the studies checked, an unresolved V gene covers under half of the shortfall, and the cause of the remainder is unknown. V, J and clone size are those of that table, while D and trimming were read from the DNA. The sample yields about 130,000 clones; around four fifths were counted once. 1.2% of the sample goes to the ten largest clones.

The cohort was made up of 500 to 850 healthy bone marrow donors. At the time of sampling, all cohort members were nominally healthy, though unrecorded immune exposures were likely present. The donor tested CMV seronegative and was one of the 352 seronegative cohort members. Each donor provided a peripheral blood sample, and peripheral blood mononuclear cells were used for TCR beta sequencing. The Qiagen DNeasy Blood Extraction Kit was used to extract genomic DNA from the blood cell samples. In this chain, TRBV19 is recombined with TRBJ1-1, with TRBD1 tentatively as D gene (5 bases match). Source material: PBMCs. This TCR derives from a boy younger than 18 in good health and CMV-seronegative. The DNA reads as follows: TGTGCCAGTAGTATAGATCCAACAGGAAGAATGAACACTGAAGCTTTCTTT. Translated, this gives CASSIDPTGRMNTEAFF.